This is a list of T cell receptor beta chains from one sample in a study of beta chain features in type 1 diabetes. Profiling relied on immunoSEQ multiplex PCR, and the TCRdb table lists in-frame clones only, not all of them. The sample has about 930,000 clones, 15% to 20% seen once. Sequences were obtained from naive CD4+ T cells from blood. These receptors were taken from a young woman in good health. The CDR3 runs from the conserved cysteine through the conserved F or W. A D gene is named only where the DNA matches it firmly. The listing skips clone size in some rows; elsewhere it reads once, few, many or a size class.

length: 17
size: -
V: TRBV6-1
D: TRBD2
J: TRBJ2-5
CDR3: CASSGLAGAAGQETQYF
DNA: TGTGCCAGCAGTGGACTAGCGGGAGCCGCAGGGCAGGAGACCCAGTACTTC

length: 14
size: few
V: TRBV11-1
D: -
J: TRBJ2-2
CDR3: CASSSPRITGELFF
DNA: TGTGCCAGCAGCTCGCCCCGGATCACCGGGGAGCTGTTTTTT

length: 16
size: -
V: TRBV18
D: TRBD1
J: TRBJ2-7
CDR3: CASSYVTGTGGYEQYF
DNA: TGTGCCAGCTCATATGTGACCGGGACAGGGGGCTACGAGCAGTACTTC

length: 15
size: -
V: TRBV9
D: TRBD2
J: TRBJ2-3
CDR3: CASTLGLVGTDTQYF
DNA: TGTGCCAGCACCCTGGGACTAGTTGGCACAGATACGCAGTATTTT

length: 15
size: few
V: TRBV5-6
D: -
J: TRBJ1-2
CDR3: CASSPRLGKTYGYTF
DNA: TGTGCCAGCAGCCCTAGACTTGGAAAAACCTATGGCTACACCTTC

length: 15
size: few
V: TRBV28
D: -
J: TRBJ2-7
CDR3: CASSLLGPTSYEQYF
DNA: TGTGCCAGCAGTTTACTGGGGCCGACCTCCTACGAGCAGTACTTC

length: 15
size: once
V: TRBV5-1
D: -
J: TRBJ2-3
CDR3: CASSLVLVSTDTQYF
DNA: TGCGCCAGCAGCTTGGTTCTAGTGTCCACAGATACGCAGTATTTT

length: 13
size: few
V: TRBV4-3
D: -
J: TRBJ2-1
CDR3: CASSQELGFEQFF
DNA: TGCGCCAGCAGCCAAGAACTAGGTTTTGAGCAGTTCTTC

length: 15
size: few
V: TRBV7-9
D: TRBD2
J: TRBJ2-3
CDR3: CASSLIAGASDTQYF
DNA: TGTGCCAGCAGCTTAATAGCGGGAGCGTCAGATACGCAGTATTTT

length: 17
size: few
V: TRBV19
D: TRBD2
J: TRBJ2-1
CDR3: CASGTGTSGRLGNEQFF
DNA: TGTGCCAGTGGAACCGGGACTAGCGGGAGACTGGGAAATGAGCAGTTCTTC

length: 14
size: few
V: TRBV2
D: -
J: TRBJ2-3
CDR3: CASSLGLYTDTQYF
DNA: TGTGCCAGCAGCCTCGGACTGTACACAGATACGCAGTATTTT

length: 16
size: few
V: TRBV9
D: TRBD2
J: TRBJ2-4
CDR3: CASRAGTSGRPNIQYF
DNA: TGTGCCAGCAGAGCCGGGACTAGCGGGAGACCAAACATTCAGTACTTC

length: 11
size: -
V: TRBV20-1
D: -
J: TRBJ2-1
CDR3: CSAPGLNEQFF
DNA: TGCAGTGCCCCTGGCTTGAATGAGCAGTTCTTC

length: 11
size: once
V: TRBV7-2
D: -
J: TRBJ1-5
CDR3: CASSFNGPQHF
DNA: TGTGCCAGCAGCTTTAATGGTCCCCAGCATTTT

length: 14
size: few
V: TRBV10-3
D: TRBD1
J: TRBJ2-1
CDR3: CAINPGTGSYEQFF
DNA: TGTGCCATCAATCCCGGGACAGGGTCGTATGAGCAGTTCTTC

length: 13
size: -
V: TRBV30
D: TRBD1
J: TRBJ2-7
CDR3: CAWRGQGAFEQYF
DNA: TGTGCCTGGAGGGGACAGGGGGCTTTCGAGCAGTACTTC

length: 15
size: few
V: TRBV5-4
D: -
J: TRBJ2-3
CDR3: CASSQTVASTDTQYF
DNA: TGTGCCAGCAGCCAAACCGTAGCTAGCACAGATACGCAGTATTTT

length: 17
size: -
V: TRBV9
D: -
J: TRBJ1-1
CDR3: CASSPKASDGPNTEAFF
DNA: TGTGCCAGCAGCCCGAAGGCCTCGGACGGCCCGAACACTGAAGCTTTCTTT

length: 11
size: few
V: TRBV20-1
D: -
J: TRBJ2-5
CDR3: CSAREEETQYF
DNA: TGCAGTGCTAGAGAAGAAGAGACCCAGTACTTC

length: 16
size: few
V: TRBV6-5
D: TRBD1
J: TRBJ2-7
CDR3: CASSYSWDRRIYEQYF
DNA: TGTGCCAGCAGTTACTCCTGGGACAGAAGGATCTACGAGCAGTACTTC

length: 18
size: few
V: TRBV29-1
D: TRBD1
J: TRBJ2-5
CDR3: CSVEDRGTGLIGQETQYF
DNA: TGCAGCGTTGAAGATCGGGGGACAGGACTAATCGGTCAAGAGACCCAGTACTTC

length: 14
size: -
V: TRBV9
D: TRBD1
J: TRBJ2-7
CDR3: CASSATGDSYEQYF
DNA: TGTGCCAGCAGCGCCACAGGGGACTCCTACGAGCAGTACTTC

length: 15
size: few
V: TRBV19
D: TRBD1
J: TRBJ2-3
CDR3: CASREIGTGGDTQYF
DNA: TGTGCCAGTAGGGAGATCGGGACAGGTGGAGATACGCAGTATTTT

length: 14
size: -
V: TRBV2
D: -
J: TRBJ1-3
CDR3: CASSDRTPGNTIYF
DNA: TGTGCCAGCAGTGACAGGACCCCTGGAAACACCATATATTTT

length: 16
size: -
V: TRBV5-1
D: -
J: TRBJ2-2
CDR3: CASSLAGGGNTGELFF
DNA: TGCGCCAGCAGCTTGGCGGGCGGAGGCAACACCGGGGAGCTGTTTTTT

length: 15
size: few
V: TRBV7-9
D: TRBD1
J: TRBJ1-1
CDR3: CASSVRQGGNTEAFF
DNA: TGTGCCAGCAGCGTACGACAGGGGGGAAACACTGAAGCTTTCTTT

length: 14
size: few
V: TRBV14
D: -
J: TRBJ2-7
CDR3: CASSRVTGFYEQYF
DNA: TGTGCCAGCAGCCGGGTCACAGGGTTCTACGAGCAGTACTTC

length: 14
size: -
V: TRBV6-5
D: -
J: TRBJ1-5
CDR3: CASKVGALNQPQHF
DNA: TGTGCCAGCAAGGTTGGGGCCCTCAATCAGCCCCAGCATTTT

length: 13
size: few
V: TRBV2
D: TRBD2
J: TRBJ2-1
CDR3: CASKSGSYNEQFF
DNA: TGTGCCAGCAAGAGCGGGAGCTACAATGAGCAGTTCTTC

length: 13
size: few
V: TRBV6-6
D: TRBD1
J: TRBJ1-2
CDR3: CASSPTGSGGYTF
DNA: TGTGCCAGCAGCCCGACAGGGTCGGGTGGCTACACCTTC

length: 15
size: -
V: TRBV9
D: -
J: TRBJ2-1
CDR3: CASSARVDAYNEQFF
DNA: TGTGCCAGCAGCGCCAGAGTAGATGCCTACAATGAGCAGTTCTTC

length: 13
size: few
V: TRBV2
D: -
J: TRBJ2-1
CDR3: CASSERRLNEQFF
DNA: TGTGCCAGCAGTGAAAGGCGCCTCAATGAGCAGTTCTTC

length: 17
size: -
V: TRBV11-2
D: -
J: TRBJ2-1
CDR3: CASSLPLLAEAYNEQFF
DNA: TGTGCCAGCAGCTTACCCCTTCTAGCAGAAGCCTACAATGAGCAGTTCTTC

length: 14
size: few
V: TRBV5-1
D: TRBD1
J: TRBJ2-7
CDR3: CASSAGQGRVEQYF
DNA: TGCGCCAGCAGCGCAGGACAGGGGAGGGTCGAGCAGTACTTC

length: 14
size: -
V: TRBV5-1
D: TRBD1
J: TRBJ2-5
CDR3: CASSLAGGQETQYF
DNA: TGCGCCAGCAGCTTGGCAGGGGGACAAGAGACCCAGTACTTC

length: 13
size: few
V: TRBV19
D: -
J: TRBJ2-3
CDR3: CAPTQGSPDTQYF
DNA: TGTGCCCCCACCCAGGGTAGCCCAGATACGCAGTATTTT

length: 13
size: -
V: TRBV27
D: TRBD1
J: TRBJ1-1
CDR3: CASSNDRGTEAFF
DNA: TGTGCCAGCAGCAACGACAGGGGCACTGAAGCTTTCTTT

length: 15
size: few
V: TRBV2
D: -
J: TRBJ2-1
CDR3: CASIRGLVNPNEQFF
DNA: TGTGCCAGCATTCGGGGCTTGGTCAACCCCAATGAGCAGTTCTTC

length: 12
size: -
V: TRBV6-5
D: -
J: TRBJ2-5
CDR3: CASSAIQETQYF
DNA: TGTGCCAGCAGTGCCATACAAGAGACCCAGTACTTC